Described below is a single TCR beta chain sequence and its context. Its antigen is unidentified. CDR1 SEHNR and CDR2 FQNEAQ come from the germline V gene (reference sequence). This CDR3 is built from 17 residues. Trimming took 2 bases from V and 2 from J; bases not matched to a gene: 11. During its preparation, the TCRbeta library received unique molecular identifiers. One entry per CDR3 protein, called by TCRdb with MiXCR from the PCR reads. The table includes 900,000 or so distinct CDR3 sequences, roughly 15% detected once. The sample comes from a study of T-cell reconstitution after alpha-beta-depleted transplantation in children. Findings of the study overall: About two months after transplant, alpha-beta T cells reportedly came from several hundred expanded graft clones.

The starting material was PBMCs, mostly from graft donor cells, obtained 360 days after TCRalphabeta/CD19-depleted stem cell transplant. The rearrangement links TRBV7-9 to TRBJ1-2; 7 positions match TRBD1. The TCR was taken from a male patient younger than 18 who had a stem cell transplant for acute lymphoblastic leukemia, so the T cells may come from the graft donor. The CDR3 reads CASSLRWAGGLNYGYTF. The CDR3 DNA reads as TGTGCCAGCAGCTTAAGATGGGCAGGGGGGCTGAACTATGGCTACACCTTC.